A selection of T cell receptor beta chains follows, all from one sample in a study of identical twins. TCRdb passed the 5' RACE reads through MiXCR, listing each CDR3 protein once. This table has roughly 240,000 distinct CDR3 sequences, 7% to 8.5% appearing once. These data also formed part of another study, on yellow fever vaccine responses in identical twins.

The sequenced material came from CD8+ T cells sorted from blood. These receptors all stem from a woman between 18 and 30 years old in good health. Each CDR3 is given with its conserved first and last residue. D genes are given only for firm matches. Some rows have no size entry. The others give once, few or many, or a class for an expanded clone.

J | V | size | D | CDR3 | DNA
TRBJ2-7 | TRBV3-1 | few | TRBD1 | CASSHRTGLDEQYF | TGTGCCAGCAGCCACAGGACAGGGCTCGACGAGCAGTACTTC
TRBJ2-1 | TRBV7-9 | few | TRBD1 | CASSYTGAGEQFF | TGTGCCAGCAGCTATACAGGGGCCGGGGAGCAGTTCTTC
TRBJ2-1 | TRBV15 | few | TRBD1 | CATSKPGTGEVDNEQFF | TGTGCCACCAGCAAGCCCGGGACAGGGGAAGTGGACAATGAGCAGTTCTTC
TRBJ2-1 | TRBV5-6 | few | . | CASSLGPKEFF | TGTGCCAGCAGCTTGGGGCCGAAGGAGTTCTTC
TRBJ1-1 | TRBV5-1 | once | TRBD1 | CASSLVGQGAQNTEAFF | TGCGCCAGCAGCTTGGTGGGACAGGGGGCCCAGAACACTGAAGCTTTCTTT
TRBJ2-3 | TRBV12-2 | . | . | CASRLAKLLVATTDTQYF | TGTGCAAGTCGCTTAGCTAAATTGCTAGTGGCAACCACAGATACGCAGTATTTT
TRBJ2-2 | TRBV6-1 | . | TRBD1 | CASMGLTGTGETGELFF | TGTGCCAGCATGGGGTTGACCGGGACAGGGGAAACCGGGGAGCTGTTTTTT
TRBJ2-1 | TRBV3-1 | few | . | CASSQVTPSSYNEQFF | TGTGCCAGCAGCCAAGTTACTCCTAGCTCCTACAATGAGCAGTTCTTC
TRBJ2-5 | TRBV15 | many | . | CATSMSGLGETQYF | TGTGCCACCAGCATGTCAGGGTTGGGAGAGACCCAGTACTTC
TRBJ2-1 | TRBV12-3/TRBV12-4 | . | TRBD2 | CASSSGLAGANEQFF | TGTGCCAGCAGTTCGGGACTAGCGGGAGCCAATGAGCAGTTCTTC
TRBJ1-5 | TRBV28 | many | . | CASSLRIGGIKQPQHF | TGTGCCAGCAGTTTGCGAATAGGGGGGATAAAGCAGCCCCAGCATTTT
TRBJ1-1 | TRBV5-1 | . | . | CASSLEGGGRSEAFF | TGCGCCAGCAGCTTGGAGGGCGGAGGGAGGTCAGAAGCTTTCTTT
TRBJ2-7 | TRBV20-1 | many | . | CSASARRAPYEQYF | TGCAGTGCTAGTGCAAGGAGGGCCCCCTACGAGCAGTACTTC
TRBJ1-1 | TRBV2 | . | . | CASSDSLGTEAFF | TGTGCCAGCAGTGACAGTTTGGGGACTGAAGCTTTCTTT
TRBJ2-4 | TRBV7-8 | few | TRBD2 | CASSLNSGGGNIQYF | TGTGCCAGCAGCTTAAATAGCGGGGGTGGTAACATTCAGTACTTC
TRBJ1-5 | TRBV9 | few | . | CASSAGLSGGQPQHF | TGTGCCAGCAGCGCCGGACTGTCAGGAGGACAGCCCCAGCATTTT
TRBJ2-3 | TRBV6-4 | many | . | CASSDSVGTGLQGQYF | TGTGCCAGCAGTGACTCCGTGGGGACGGGCTTGCAAGGGCAGTATTTT
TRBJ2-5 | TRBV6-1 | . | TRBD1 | CASSERDRLQETQYF | TGTGCCAGCAGTGAAAGGGACAGGTTACAAGAGACCCAGTACTTC
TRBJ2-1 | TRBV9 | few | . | CASSPDGDDYNEQFF | TGTGCCAGCAGCCCGGACGGTGACGACTACAATGAGCAGTTCTTC
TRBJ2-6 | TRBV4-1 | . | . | CASSPPAGANVLTF | TGCGCCAGCAGCCCCCCAGCTGGGGCCAACGTCCTGACTTTC
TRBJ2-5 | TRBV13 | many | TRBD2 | CASSPRLAGVGETQYF | TGTGCCAGCAGTCCGAGACTAGCGGGAGTAGGGGAGACCCAGTACTTC
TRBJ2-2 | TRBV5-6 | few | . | CASSPIEGNTGELFF | TGTGCCAGCAGCCCAATTGAAGGGAACACCGGGGAGCTGTTTTTT
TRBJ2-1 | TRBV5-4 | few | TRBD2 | CASSSPAGTRDEQFF | TGTGCCAGCAGCTCCCCAGCGGGGACCCGGGATGAGCAGTTCTTC
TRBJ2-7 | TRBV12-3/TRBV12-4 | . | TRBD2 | CASSPTGLANSYEQYF | TGTGCCAGCAGTCCGACGGGACTAGCGAACTCCTACGAGCAGTACTTC
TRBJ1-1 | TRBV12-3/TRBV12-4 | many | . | CASSLRYLNTEAFF | TGTGCCAGCAGTTTACGGTATTTGAACACTGAAGCTTTCTTT
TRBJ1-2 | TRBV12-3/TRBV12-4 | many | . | CASSQAYYGYTF | TGTGCCAGCAGTCAAGCCTACTATGGCTACACCTTC
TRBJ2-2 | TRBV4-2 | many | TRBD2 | CASNPVLAGEGTGELFF | TGTGCCAGCAATCCTGTACTAGCGGGGGAGGGCACCGGGGAGCTGTTTTTT
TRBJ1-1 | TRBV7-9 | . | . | CAIRGHLNTEAFF | TGTGCCATTCGGGGACATTTGAACACTGAAGCTTTCTTT
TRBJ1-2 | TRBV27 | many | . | CASRQGTNYGYTF | TGTGCCAGCAGACAGGGTACGAACTATGGCTACACCTTC
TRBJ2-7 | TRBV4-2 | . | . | CASSQESSTPSYEQYF | TGTGCCAGCAGCCAAGAATCTAGCACGCCCTCCTACGAGCAGTACTTC